Presented here are 29 T cell receptor beta chains from one specimen sequenced in a study of blood T cell repertoires in COVID-19. TCRdb's copy holds only in-frame clones and misses some; the assay was immunoSEQ multiplex PCR. Of about 110,000 clones in the sample, around 86% are singletons; the top ten hold just over 4%. Sequenced: peripheral blood. The receptor set was obtained from a woman aged 65 to 85 with acute or convalescent COVID-19.

CDR3 sequence reads: CASSSPGGTGNEQFF. The CDR3 nucleotides are TGTGCCAGCAGCTCTCCCGGGGGGACTGGGAATGAGCAGTTCTTC. The chain has TRBV5-4 and TRBJ2-1; 7 nucleotides line up with TRBD2. This CDR3 is built from 15 residues. V lost 3 bases to trimming and J lost 7 bases; unmatched junction nucleotides: 10. The germline V gene encodes CDR1 SGHNT and CDR2 YYREEE (reference sequence).

The chain uses TRBV27 and TRBJ2-1, with a tentative D call TRBD1 (5 bases). Germline CDR1 MNHEY, CDR2 SMNVEV (reference sequence). Trimming stripped 1 base from V and 7 bases from J, with 8 bases between. CDR3 length: 13 amino acids. The CDR3 region has the DNA TGTGCCAGCAGTTTATGGCAGGGAAATGAGCAGTTCTTC. It encodes CASSLWQGNEQFF.

J is TRBJ1-5 and V is TRBV28; weak D call: TRBD1 (5 bases). This CDR3 spans 15 amino acids. V was shortened by 8 bases and J by 3 bases, with 17 bases between the two germline ends. Germline CDR1 and CDR2: MDHEN and SYDVKM. CDR3 amino acids: CASGFPGRINQPQHF. In DNA, the CDR3 is TGTGCCAGCGGGTTTCCAGGGAGGATCAATCAGCCCCAGCATTTT.

The J gene is TRBJ2-4, the V gene TRBV29-1; 8 nucleotides align to TRBD1. Germline CDR1 SQVTM, CDR2 ANQGSEA. This CDR3 spans 15 amino acids. V was clipped by 2 bases and J by 3 bases; unmatched bases: 6. The DNA of the CDR3 is TGCAGCGTTGAACGAGAGACAGGGGTCAAAAACATTCAGTACTTC. It codes for CSVERETGVKNIQYF.

The genes are TRBV18 and TRBJ1-4, with 9 bases that match TRBD1. The CDR3 contains 15 residues. Looked up from germline, CDR1 is KGHSH and CDR2 is LQKENI. The ends lost 4 bases at V and 4 bases at J; junction bases unmatched: 4. CDR3: CASSQRTGDNEKLFF. The CDR3 region has the DNA TGTGCCAGCTCACAACGGACAGGGGATAATGAAAAACTGTTTTTT.

The chain links TRBV7-9 to TRBJ1-1; D remains ambiguous. V gave up 10 bases and J gave up 4 bases, with 16 bases separating them. Germline V CDR1 and CDR2: SEHNR, FQNEAQ (reference sequence). This CDR3 comprises 13 residues. The CDR3 DNA sequence: TGTGCCACGAAAAGGATGGAGGGCACTGAAGCTTTCTTT. Translating it yields CATKRMEGTEAFF.

CDR3 in DNA: TGTGCCACCAGCAGAGAAGGGGGAACCTACAATGAGCAGTTCTTC. Protein product: CATSREGGTYNEQFF. The V and J genes are TRBV15 and TRBJ2-1; TRBD1 might be the D (6 bases). The germline CDR1 and CDR2 sequences are LNHNV and YYDKDF (reference sequence). V gave up 0 bases and J gave up 2 bases, with 8 bases separating them. The CDR3 has 15 residues.

In its sample, this clone was seen a few times. V and J are TRBV5-1 and TRBJ1-1, with a possible D match to TRBD1 (6 bases). Germline CDR1 SGHRS, CDR2 YFSETQ. The V and J ends lost 0 bases and 6 bases respectively, with 18 bases between them. The CDR3 runs to 16 residues. The CDR3 region is CASSLAWGPGGSEAFF. Written as DNA, the CDR3 is TGCGCCAGCAGCTTGGCCTGGGGGCCGGGAGGGTCTGAAGCTTTCTTT.

The CDR3 DNA reads as TGTGCCAGCAACCGACAGGGGTGGAATGAGCAGTTCTTC. It yields the protein CASNRQGWNEQFF. V is TRBV5-6 and J is TRBJ2-1; 8 bases are shared with TRBD1. Germline trimming cut 6 bases from V and 7 bases from J; bases unmatched to any gene: 6. This CDR3 region has 13 residues. CDR1 and CDR2 from the germline V gene are SGHDT and YYEEEE.

The chain combines TRBV5-1 with TRBJ2-7; D is possibly TRBD2 (6 bases). CDR1 and CDR2 from the germline V gene are SGHRS and YFSETQ. The CDR3 has 17 residues. V was cut by 4 bases and J by 7 bases, with 27 bases left in between. The CDR3 sequence is CASSPDPRVAGTGEQYV. The CDR3 region has the DNA TGCGCCAGCAGCCCCGACCCCCGTGTGGCGGGGACGGGGGAGCAGTACGTC.

The genes are TRBV6-2 or TRBV6-3 and TRBJ1-5, with D possibly being TRBD1 (6 bases). V lost 5 bases, J lost 1 base, and 12 bases lay in between. The length of the CDR3 is 15 residues. Germline CDR1 MNHEY, CDR2 SVGEGT. In DNA form, the CDR3 reads TGTGCCAGCAGTCCCAGCGGACAGAGCAATCAGCCCCAGCATTTT. This gives the protein CASSPSGQSNQPQHF.

This chain links TRBV28 with TRBJ1-1; 9 nucleotides align to TRBD1. Losses at the gene ends were 5 bases for V and 1 base for J; bases not matched to a gene: 8. This CDR3 has 16 residues. CDR1 is MDHEN, CDR2 SYDVKM, per germline. DNA for the CDR3: TGTGCCAGCAGTACGCCACGACAGGGGGGGAACACTGAAGCTTTCTTT. Residues: CASSTPRQGGNTEAFF.

The V and J genes are TRBV3-1 (or the pseudogene TRBV3-2) and TRBJ1-6; TRBD1 aligns across 7 bases. The CDR3 runs 14 residues. Trimming cost V 4 bases and J 10 bases; bases outside gene matches: 7. CDR1 is LGHDT and CDR2 is YNNKEL in the germline V gene (reference sequence). The CDR3 protein is CASSRGAGGSPLHF. The CDR3 nucleotides read TGTGCCAGCAGCCGAGGGGCAGGGGGATCACCCCTCCACTTT.

The V call is TRBV7-2, the J call TRBJ2-5; 10 bases align to TRBD2. There are 16 residues in the CDR3. V was pared by 0 bases and J by 5 bases, with 6 bases of the junction left unmatched. Germline V lookup: CDR1 SGHTA, CDR2 FQGNSA. This CDR3 is CASSLAASGGWETQYF. The CDR3 region has the DNA TGTGCCAGCAGCTTAGCGGCTAGCGGGGGTTGGGAGACCCAGTACTTC.

The chain combines TRBV7-9 with TRBJ1-5; TRBD1 aligns across 8 bases. CDR1 and CDR2 (germline): SEHNR, FQNEAQ (reference sequence). The CDR3 extends over 14 amino acids. V gave up 5 bases and J gave up 2 bases; unmatched junction bases: 2. CDR3 sequence: CASSLDRGNQPQHF. In DNA, the CDR3 is TGTGCCAGCAGCCTGGACAGGGGCAATCAGCCCCAGCATTTT.

This rearrangement joins TRBV4-2 to TRBJ1-1, with D perhaps matching TRBD1 (6 bases). Between the trimmed V and J ends, which lost 7 bases and 1 base, there was a span of 16 bases. CDR3 length: 15 residues. CDR1 is LGHNA and CDR2 is YNFKEQ in the germline V gene. As DNA, the CDR3 is TGTGCCAGCACCCGATCGCTAGGGGGGAACACTGAAGCTTTCTTT. Encoded protein: CASTRSLGGNTEAFF.

This chain uses TRBV7-9 with TRBJ1-1; D is possibly TRBD1 (6 bases). The CDR3 sequence is 15 residues long. Germline loops: CDR1 SEHNR, CDR2 FQNEAQ (reference sequence). V was pared by 1 base and J by 1 base, with 10 bases between. The DNA of the CDR3 is TGTGCCAGCAGCTTAGATCAGGGGCGGAACACTGAAGCTTTCTTT. This translates into CASSLDQGRNTEAFF. Combining the CDR3 with reference TRBV7-9 and TRBJ1-1 gives the whole variable domain DTGVSQNPRHKITKRGQNVTFRCDPISEHNRLYWYRQTLGQGPEFLTYFQNEAQLEKSRLLSDRFSAERPKGSFSTLEIQRTEQGDSAMYLCASSLDQGRNTEAFFGQGTRLTVV.

CDR3 loop: CASSLHQENTEAFF. CDR3 DNA sequence: TGTGCCAGCAGCTTACACCAGGAGAACACTGAAGCTTTCTTT. The chain couples TRBV7-2 to TRBJ1-1; no firm D call. Trimming left V 2 bases short and J 1 base short, with 8 bases between. The CDR3 spans 14 residues. Germline V lookup: CDR1 SGHTA, CDR2 FQGNSA.

The chain uses TRBV6-2 or TRBV6-3 and TRBJ1-2; the D is unclear. The CDR3 contains 17 residues. Trimming cost V 5 bases and J 2 bases, with 21 bases left between them. Germline lookup yields CDR1 MNHEY and CDR2 SVGEGT. CDR3 loop: CASSPPVLQVRNYGYTF. The CDR3 region has the DNA TGTGCCAGCAGTCCCCCCGTCCTGCAGGTCAGAAACTATGGCTACACCTTC.

The genes are TRBV27 and TRBJ1-2, with D perhaps TRBD1 (6 bases). Germline lookup yields CDR1 MNHEY and CDR2 SMNVEV (reference sequence). The CDR3 spans 15 residues. Trimming removed 5 bases at V and 1 base at J, with 14 bases between. CDR3 sequence: CASSHTGLVNYGYTF. The CDR3 region has the DNA TGTGCCAGCAGTCATACAGGGTTAGTTAACTATGGCTACACCTTC.

The genes are TRBV10-1 and TRBJ2-1, with TRBD2 matching 9 bases. The CDR3 sequence is 19 residues long. Trimming cost V 2 bases and J 5 bases; bases outside gene matches: 16. Germline V gene sequence: CDR1 WNHNN, CDR2 SYGVQD (reference sequence). The CDR3: CASSEGPARGGNQNNEQFF. The CDR3, as DNA: TGCGCCAGCAGTGAGGGCCCTGCGCGGGGGGGGAATCAGAACAATGAGCAGTTCTTC.

The chain links TRBV6-6 to TRBJ1-3; 9 bases match TRBD1. With V trimmed by 5 bases and J by 0 bases, 5 bases remained unmatched. The CDR3 has 16 residues. Germline V gene sequence: CDR1 MNHNY, CDR2 SVGAGI (reference sequence). The CDR3 loop reads CASSLGQGLSGNTIYF. CDR3 nucleotides: TGTGCCAGCAGTCTCGGACAGGGGCTCTCTGGAAACACCATATATTTT.

The gene calls are TRBV9 and TRBJ1-5; possibly TRBD1 for D (5 bases). Germline lookup yields CDR1 SGDLS and CDR2 YYNGEE. Trimming cost V 4 bases and J 1 base, with 12 bases left between them. The CDR3 is 15 residues long. The CDR3 sequence is CASSLTTESNQPQHF. The CDR3 region has the DNA TGTGCCAGCAGCCTTACGACAGAGAGCAATCAGCCCCAGCATTTT.

CDR3 protein: CASSETGGSNQPQHF. The CDR3 nucleotides read TGTGCCAGCAGTGAGACAGGGGGCAGCAATCAGCCCCAGCATTTT. The chain couples TRBV2 to TRBJ1-5, with 10 bases matching TRBD1. V gave up 3 bases and J gave up 1 base; unmatched junction bases: 0. Germline V lookup: CDR1 SNHLY, CDR2 FYNNEI. The CDR3 runs 15 residues.

V usage is TRBV28 and J usage is TRBJ1-2, with D tentatively TRBD1 (6 bases). V lost 7 bases and J lost 8, with 20 bases in between. From germline, CDR1 is MDHEN and CDR2 SYDVKM. The CDR3 covers 14 residues. The CDR3 loop reads CASTSQMDRGGYTF. In nucleotides, the CDR3 is TGTGCCAGCACTTCCCAGATGGACAGAGGGGGCTACACCTTC.

This clone appeared a single time. The rearrangement uses TRBV5-1 and TRBJ2-5; D might be TRBD1 (5 bases). Trimming took 2 bases from V and 7 from J, leaving 18 bases between them. The germline CDR1 and CDR2 sequences are SGHRS and YFSETQ. This CDR3 is built from 15 residues. Here the CDR3 reads CASSFEDQGGWTQYF. The CDR3 DNA is TGCGCCAGCAGCTTTGAAGACCAGGGTGGATGGACCCAGTACTTC.

The CDR3 spells CASSARQVKETQYF. The CDR3 DNA reads TGTGCCAGCAGCGCCCGACAGGTGAAAGAGACCCAGTACTTC. This chain joins TRBV11-1 and TRBJ2-5; D is perhaps TRBD1 (6 bases). This CDR3 contains 14 residues. Trimming removed 5 bases from V and 3 bases from J, with 13 bases in between. From germline, CDR1 is SGHAT and CDR2 FQDESV (reference sequence).

The rearrangement uses TRBV7-2 and TRBJ2-3, with a possible D match to TRBD1 (5 bases). The CDR3 is 15 amino acids. V lost 5 bases, J lost 0 bases, and 12 bases lay in between. CDR1 is SGHTA and CDR2 is FQGNSA in the germline V gene. The CDR3: CASSPLGLSTDTQYF. The DNA for the CDR3 is TGTGCCAGCAGCCCCTTGGGGCTAAGCACAGATACGCAGTATTTT. Based on the CDR3 plus reference TRBV7-2 and TRBJ2-3, the full variable domain is GAGVSQSPSNKVTEKGKDVELRCDPISGHTALYWYRQSLGQGLEFLIYFQGNSAPDKSGLPSDRFSAERTGGSVSTLTIQRTQQEDSAVYLCASSPLGLSTDTQYFGPGTRLTVL.

The chain carries TRBV7-2 and TRBJ1-3; TRBD1 matches at 8 bases. With 6 bases clipped from V and 1 base from J, the junction kept 8 bases outside the gene matches. Germline CDR1 SGHTA, CDR2 FQGNSA. The CDR3 totals 16 residues. Here the CDR3 reads CASSQTGVSSGNTIYF. CDR3 nucleotides: TGTGCCAGCAGTCAGACAGGGGTGTCTTCTGGAAACACCATATATTTT.